The 29 T cell receptor beta chains below all came from one sample that was sequenced in a study of PD-L1 blockade in urothelial cancer. Profiled with immunoSEQ multiplex PCR; TCRdb holds only in-frame clones, not every one. The sample consists of some 120,000 clones, around 85% of them appearing once. Time point of the sample: pretreatment peripheral blood. Sequenced material: PBMCs, taken around atezolizumab (anti-PD-L1) treatment. Receptors originate from a man between 50 and 59 years old with urothelial cancer.

The CDR3 loop is CASSIGAPTYEQYF. CDR3 sequence (DNA): TGTGCCAGTAGTATAGGAGCTCCCACCTACGAGCAGTACTTC. The gene calls are TRBV19 and TRBJ2-7; no reliable D call. Germline V gene lookup returns CDR1 LNHDA and CDR2 SQIVND (reference sequence). The CDR3 sequence is 14 residues long. Trimming shortened V by 1 base and J by 2 bases, and 9 bases separated the two germline ends.

The chain joins TRBV5-1 to TRBJ2-5; 14 nucleotides match TRBD2. In germline, CDR1 is SGHRS, CDR2 YFSETQ. The CDR3 covers 18 residues. The junction had 15 bases not matched to a gene; V was cut back by 6 bases and J by 5 bases. The CDR3 DNA sequence: TGCGCCAGCAACGACTTGACTAGCGGGAGGGCCGTCGAGGAGACCCAGTACTTC. As protein: CASNDLTSGRAVEETQYF.

The chain recombines TRBV5-4 with TRBJ2-3, with a possible D match to TRBD2 (6 bases). Germline lookup yields CDR1 SGHNT and CDR2 YYREEE (reference sequence). CDR3 size: 15 residues. Trimming shortened V by 0 bases and J by 4 bases, and 12 bases separated the two germline ends. CDR3 in amino acids: CASSLGRLVSDTQYF. CDR3 bases: TGTGCCAGCAGCTTGGGGAGACTAGTATCAGATACGCAGTATTTT.

The chain has TRBV5-1 and TRBJ2-1; no reliable D call. CDR1 and CDR2 (germline): SGHRS, YFSETQ. The ends were cut back, 4 bases at V and 4 bases at J, with 12 bases in the middle. CDR3 length: 14 residues. The CDR3 is CASSPVETYNEQFF. The CDR3 DNA sequence: TGCGCCAGCAGCCCGGTAGAGACTTACAATGAGCAGTTCTTC.

The chain is built from TRBV19 and TRBJ1-3; the D is unclear. The V end lost 9 bases, the J end lost 2 bases, and 14 bases lay between the germline ends. CDR1 and CDR2 (germline): LNHDA, SQIVND (reference sequence). The CDR3 is 14 residues long. The CDR3 protein is CASAGSEAGNTIYF. For the CDR3, the DNA is TGTGCCAGCGCGGGATCCGAGGCTGGAAACACCATATATTTT.

The V call is TRBV19, the J call TRBJ2-3, with D possibly being TRBD2 (7 bases). Germline V gene sequence: CDR1 LNHDA, CDR2 SQIVND (reference sequence). V lost 10 bases to trimming and J lost 5 bases, with 10 bases between them. CDR3 length: 11 residues. The CDR3 nucleotides read TGTGCCACAGGGGAGGGAGATACGCAGTATTTT. As protein: CATGEGDTQYF.

The chain carries TRBV4-1 and TRBJ2-3; D is uncertain. Germline CDR1 and CDR2: MGHRA and YSYEKL. V was shortened by 1 base and J by 9 bases, with 8 bases between the two germline ends. The CDR3 is 12 residues long. CDR3 loop: CASSQGLETQYF. For the CDR3, the DNA is TGCGCCAGCAGCCAAGGGCTAGAAACGCAGTATTTT.

The genes are TRBV28 and TRBJ2-2; 8 bases fit TRBD2. CDR1 and CDR2 (germline): MDHEN, SYDVKM. V dropped 5 bases and J dropped 6; count of bases not matched to a gene: 8. The length of the CDR3 is 15 residues. The CDR3 sequence: CASSPERERPGELFF. The CDR3 DNA reads as TGTGCCAGCAGTCCCGAGCGGGAGAGGCCCGGGGAGCTGTTTTTT.

This chain links TRBV4-2 with TRBJ2-3; tentatively, D is TRBD2 (7 bases). Germline V gene data show CDR1 as LGHNA and CDR2 as YNFKEQ. CDR3 length: 16 amino acids. Trimming removed 4 bases from V and 1 base from J, with 15 bases in between. In nucleotides, the CDR3 is TGTGCCAGCAGCCGCGGGGGCGATCCGGGCACAGATACGCAGTATTTT. This translates into CASSRGGDPGTDTQYF.

The J gene is TRBJ1-5, the V gene TRBV10-2; D is ambiguous. CDR1 and CDR2 (germline): WSHSY, SAAADI. V shed 6 bases and J shed 5 bases, with 11 bases lying between them. The CDR3 has 13 residues. The CDR3 region is CASSAGSYQPQHF. The CDR3 DNA follows: TGCGCCAGCAGCGCGGGGAGCTATCAGCCCCAGCATTTT.

This clone was observed a few times. This chain joins TRBV6-5 and TRBJ1-5; TRBD1 matches 8 bases. The ends lost 6 bases at V and 7 bases at J; junction bases unmatched: 5. Germline lookup yields CDR1 MNHEY and CDR2 SVGAGI. CDR3 size: 13 residues. The CDR3 nucleotides are TGTGCCAGCAGCCGGACAGGGAAGCAGCCCCAGCATTTT. Its protein is CASSRTGKQPQHF.

The rearrangement joins TRBV29-1 to TRBJ1-1; D is possibly TRBD1 (5 bases). The CDR3 totals 12 residues. The ends were cut back, 7 bases at V and 5 bases at J, with 14 bases in the middle. Germline assignment: CDR1 SQVTM and CDR2 ANQGSEA. The CDR3 is CSALDGGTEAFF. CDR3 nucleotides: TGCAGCGCCCTGGACGGGGGGACTGAAGCTTTCTTT.

This chain joins TRBV7-2 and TRBJ2-7, with TRBD1 as a possible D gene (5 bases). V shed 2 bases and J shed 2 bases, with 13 bases lying between them. CDR1 and CDR2 (germline): SGHTA, FQGNSA. There are 15 residues in the CDR3. DNA of the CDR3: TGTGCCAGCAGCTTATCAGGGAAGGTCACCTACGAGCAGTACTTC. The encoded protein is CASSLSGKVTYEQYF.

This chain joins TRBV25-1 and TRBJ1-6; 8 bases agree with TRBD1. The V gene's germline CDR1 is MGHDK and CDR2 SYGVNS. This CDR3 is 14 amino acids long. J was trimmed by 9 bases and V by 5 bases; bases with no gene match: 6. CDR3 amino acids: CASSIGTGGSPLHF. DNA for the CDR3: TGTGCCAGCAGTATAGGGACAGGAGGTTCACCCCTCCACTTT. The complete variable domain, with remaining parts taken from reference TRBV25-1 and TRBJ1-6, reads EADIYQTPRYLVIGTGKKITLECSQTMGHDKMYWYQQDPGMELHLIHYSYGVNSTEKGDLSSESTVSRIRTEHFPLTLESARPSHTSQYLCASSIGTGGSPLHFGNGTRLTVT.

This clone was detected a few times. The gene calls are TRBV5-1 and TRBJ2-5; 8 bases align to TRBD2. CDR1 and CDR2 (germline): SGHRS, YFSETQ. V was clipped by 6 bases and J by 3 bases; unmatched bases: 7. There are 14 residues in the CDR3. The CDR3 coding sequence is TGCGCCAGCACCGTTCCGGGGGGGAAAGAGACCCAGTACTTC. As protein: CASTVPGGKETQYF. Complete variable domain (other parts from reference TRBV5-1 and TRBJ2-5): KAGVTQTPRYLIKTRGQQVTLSCSPISGHRSVSWYQQTPGQGLQFLFEYFSETQRNKGNFPGRFSGRQFSNSRSEMNVSTLELGDSALYLCASTVPGGKETQYFGPGTRLLVL.

The rearrangement uses TRBV28 and TRBJ1-1; D perhaps matches TRBD1 (5 bases). CDR3 length: 15 residues. The ends were cut back, 2 bases at V and 4 bases at J, with 14 bases in the middle. Germline assignment: CDR1 MDHEN and CDR2 SYDVKM. The CDR3 region is CASSLRAGFSTEAFF. As DNA, the CDR3 is TGTGCCAGCAGTTTAAGAGCAGGGTTTAGCACTGAAGCTTTCTTT.

This clone has a single count. The chain employs TRBV7-9 and TRBJ2-1, with 10 bases fitting TRBD2. The germline gives CDR1 SEHNR, CDR2 FQNEAQ (reference sequence). This CDR3 spans 18 amino acids. Unmatched junction bases numbered 11, after V lost 3 bases and J lost 3 bases. The CDR3: CASSFILAGVWGYNEQFF. CDR3 nucleotides: TGTGCCAGCAGCTTCATTCTAGCGGGAGTCTGGGGCTACAATGAGCAGTTCTTC.

This chain connects TRBV7-3 to TRBJ1-1, with 7 nucleotides matching TRBD1. The CDR3 has 16 amino acids. From germline, CDR1 is SGHTA and CDR2 FQGTGA. Trimming at V came to 0 bases and at J to 0 bases, leaving 4 bases not matched to a gene. The DNA of the CDR3 is TGTGCCAGCAGCTTAACCCCAGGGGGTATGAACACTGAAGCTTTCTTT. Its protein is CASSLTPGGMNTEAFF.

This chain joins TRBV15 and TRBJ2-7; D call uncertain. Trimming stripped 5 bases from V and 3 bases from J, with 11 bases between. The germline V gene has CDR1 LNHNV and CDR2 YYDKDF (reference sequence). The CDR3 loop spans 13 amino acids. The CDR3 DNA is TGTGCCACCAGCCTACGAACTCGCTACGAGCAGTACTTC. Amino acid sequence: CATSLRTRYEQYF.

The CDR3 nucleotides read TGTGCCAGCAGTTTTTCCGGGGAAGCCAATAACGAGCAGTACTTC. Amino acid sequence: CASSFSGEANNEQYF. The chain links TRBV28 to TRBJ2-7; maybe TRBD2 (5 bases). Trimming cost V 3 bases and J 5 bases, with 17 bases left between them. CDR1 and CDR2 from the germline V gene are MDHEN and SYDVKM. This CDR3 contains 15 residues.

The rearrangement joins TRBV21-1 to TRBJ1-5; the table's TRBD1 call for D was not verified on the DNA. TRBV21-1 is noted as a pseudogene. The CDR3 runs to 17 residues. The CDR3 bases are TGTGCCAGCCTAACAGACAAGAGTACGAATAGCAATCAGCCCCAGCATTTT. This translates into CASLTDKSTNSNQPQHF.

This sequence joins TRBV30 and TRBJ2-7, with 11 positions matching TRBD2. After removal of 0 bases from V and 2 bases from J, the junction contained 6 bases not matched to a gene. In germline, CDR1 is GTSNPN, CDR2 SVGIG (reference sequence). CDR3 length: 16 residues. The CDR3 here is CAWSVALAGAPYEQYF. CDR3 nucleotides: TGTGCCTGGAGTGTTGCACTAGCGGGAGCCCCCTACGAGCAGTACTTC.

This chain joins TRBV6-6 and TRBJ1-2; TRBD1 matches 8 bases. Unmatched junction bases numbered 4, after V lost 6 bases and J lost 7 bases. CDR1 and CDR2 (germline): MNHNY, SVGAGI (reference sequence). The CDR3 totals 12 residues. The CDR3 spells CASRTGEGGYTF. CDR3 nucleotides: TGTGCCAGCAGGACAGGGGAAGGTGGCTACACCTTC.

The chain carries TRBV11-2 and TRBJ2-7; TRBD1 matches at 7 bases. Germline assignment: CDR1 SGHAT and CDR2 FQNNGV. This CDR3 is 14 amino acids long. V lost 0 bases and J lost 1; bases outside the gene matches: 0. CDR3 nucleotides: TGTGCCAGCAGCTTAGACAGGGGGTCCTACGAGCAGTACTTC. This gives the protein CASSLDRGSYEQYF.

The CDR3 loop reads CASSLEGRGDTQYF. CDR3 DNA: TGTGCCAGCAGCCTGGAGGGCCGGGGAGATACGCAGTATTTT. The chain carries TRBV2 and TRBJ2-3; TRBD2 is a possible D gene (6 bases). The CDR3 spans 14 residues. CDR1 and CDR2 from the germline V gene are SNHLY and FYNNEI. Trimming removed 6 bases from V and 5 bases from J, with 15 bases in between.

V gene TRBV14 combines with J gene TRBJ2-1, with unresolved D. Deletions cut 3 bases from V and 6 bases from J, with 12 bases between. There are 14 residues in the CDR3. Germline V gene data show CDR1 as SGHDN and CDR2 as FVKESK. DNA of the CDR3: TGTGCCAGCAGCCACTTATTTTCGGGCAATGAGCAGTTCTTC. Protein product: CASSHLFSGNEQFF.

The J gene is TRBJ1-6, the V gene TRBV2; D is unclear. Trimming pared 8 bases from V and 6 bases from J, leaving 17 bases between. Per germline, CDR1 SNHLY and CDR2 FYNNEI. The CDR3 covers 15 residues. The chain's CDR3 is CASAGVGRGNSPLHF. Here the CDR3 DNA reads TGTGCCAGCGCTGGAGTAGGTCGGGGTAATTCACCCCTCCACTTT.

This clone was seen a few times. Different DNA sequences within this sample yield the same CDR3. The V call is TRBV5-1, the J call TRBJ2-7, with TRBD1 identical over 8 bases. Trimming took 3 bases from V and 7 from J; bases not matched to a gene: 6. Germline V CDR1 and CDR2: SGHRS, YFSETQ. This CDR3 region has 13 residues. The CDR3 DNA sequence: TGCGCCAGCAGCTATGGACAGGGCCAAGAGCAGTACTTC. The encoded protein is CASSYGQGQEQYF.

The chain links TRBV15 to TRBJ1-5; D call uncertain. The CDR3 length is 15 residues. In germline, CDR1 is LNHNV, CDR2 YYDKDF (reference sequence). V dropped 0 bases and J dropped 6 bases, with 12 bases sitting between them. The CDR3 here is CATSRDPSGGQPQHF. Written as DNA, the CDR3 is TGTGCCACCAGCAGAGATCCGTCCGGTGGTCAGCCCCAGCATTTT.